This entry lists 18 T cell receptor beta chains sequenced from one sample in a study of vaccination and CD4 T cells after COVID-19. Time point in this sample: late sampling 161 to 241 days after vaccination in a few convalescent patients. MiXCR, run by TCRdb on the PCR reads, gives a single entry per CDR3 protein. The data hold about 39,000 distinct CDR3 sequences, with more than 30% observed a single time. The sequenced sample was CD4+ T cells from blood, obtained about 7 months after SARS-CoV-2 vaccination. The receptors were sampled from a human donor who had recovered from COVID-19.

The V gene is TRBV15, the J gene TRBJ2-2, with no clear D. CDR1 is LNHNV and CDR2 is YYDKDF in the germline V gene (reference sequence). The CDR3 sequence is 16 residues long. V lost 5 bases and J 4 bases, leaving 17 bases between the germline ends. The chain's CDR3 is CATSSFGRSITGELFF. The CDR3, as DNA: TGTGCCACCAGCTCCTTCGGCAGGAGCATCACCGGGGAGCTGTTTTTT.

The rearrangement uses TRBV20-1 and TRBJ2-7, with 13 nucleotides matching TRBD2. V shed 5 bases and J 6 bases; nucleotides not matched to a gene: 10. The CDR3 consists of 15 residues. CDR1 is DFQATT, CDR2 SNEGSKA, per germline (reference sequence). The CDR3 loop is CSALTSGRARGEQYF. The CDR3 nucleotides are TGCAGTGCTCTTACTAGCGGGAGGGCGCGGGGCGAGCAGTACTTC.

The chain is built from TRBV15 and TRBJ1-4; D possibly corresponds to TRBD1 (5 bases). Trimming removed 9 bases at V and 0 bases at J, with 11 bases between. The CDR3 is 14 amino acids. Per the germline V gene, CDR1 is LNHNV and CDR2 is YYDKDF (reference sequence). The CDR3 region is CATKRGATNEKLFF. Here the CDR3 DNA reads TGTGCCACTAAACGGGGGGCAACTAATGAAAAACTGTTTTTT.

The rearrangement joins TRBV15 to TRBJ2-4; D uncertain. Looked up from germline, CDR1 is LNHNV and CDR2 is YYDKDF (reference sequence). There are 17 residues in the CDR3. With 0 bases removed from V and 0 bases from J, the gap between germline ends came to 12 bases. CDR3 loop: CATSRDSGGVAKNIQYF. DNA for the CDR3: TGTGCCACCAGCAGAGATTCTGGCGGAGTAGCCAAAAACATTCAGTACTTC.

The rearrangement links TRBV11-1 to TRBJ2-2; D not resolved. Looked up from germline, CDR1 is SGHAT and CDR2 is FQDESV (reference sequence). The CDR3 runs to 13 residues. The V end was cut by 2 bases, the J end by 5 bases, with 6 bases between. Here the CDR3 reads CASSLLVTGELFF. The CDR3 nucleotides read TGTGCCAGCAGCTTACTAGTTACCGGGGAGCTGTTTTTT.

A single count supports this clonotype. V usage is TRBV6-1 and J usage is TRBJ2-1, with D perhaps being TRBD1 or TRBD2 (9 bases each). V gave up 7 bases and J gave up 1 base, with 26 bases separating them. In germline, CDR1 is MNHNS, CDR2 SASEGT. The CDR3 is 19 residues long. CDR3 nucleotides: TGTGCCAGCACCGGGACAGGGAAGTTACTAGCGGGTTCCTACAATGAGCAGTTCTTC. It encodes CASTGTGKLLAGSYNEQFF.

The CDR3 bases are TGTGCCACACTCCAGACAGGGGGAGGCTACGAGCAGTACTTC. As protein: CATLQTGGGYEQYF. This chain connects TRBV6-1 to TRBJ2-7, with 9 bases matching TRBD1. V lost 10 bases to trimming and J lost 3 bases; unmatched junction nucleotides: 10. Per the germline V gene, CDR1 is MNHNS and CDR2 is SASEGT. The CDR3 has 14 amino acids.

The rearrangement links TRBV10-2 to TRBJ2-2; no clear D gene. Trimming shortened V by 2 bases and J by 8 bases, and 9 bases separated the two germline ends. There are 13 residues in the CDR3. The germline CDR1 and CDR2 sequences are WSHSY and SAAADI. The CDR3 sequence is CASSENPGGELFF. CDR3 DNA: TGCGCCAGCAGTGAGAATCCCGGGGGGGAGCTGTTTTTT.

This chain links TRBV12-3 or TRBV12-4 with TRBJ2-1; TRBD1 aligns across 8 bases. Germline trimming cut 8 bases from V and 6 bases from J; bases unmatched to any gene: 12. The CDR3 is 15 amino acids. Here the CDR3 reads CASGDRGLAINEQFF. The CDR3 nucleotides read TGTGCCAGCGGAGACAGGGGCCTAGCGATCAATGAGCAGTTCTTC.

The rearrangement links TRBV24-1 to TRBJ2-7; 14 bases agree with TRBD2. The length of the CDR3 is 15 residues. J gave up 7 bases and V 3 bases, and 4 bases lay outside the gene matches. The germline CDR1 and CDR2 sequences are KGHDR and SFDVKD. DNA for the CDR3: TGTGCCACCAGTGATCCGGGACTAGCGGGAGAAGAGCAGTACTTC. Translated: CATSDPGLAGEEQYF.

This clonotype was detected once. The junction and the germline gene differ at one end; a read error may be behind it. The V gene is TRBV5-4, the J gene TRBJ2-1; D remains unclear. The CDR3 extends over 13 amino acids. CDR1 is SGHNT and CDR2 is YYREEE in the germline V gene (reference sequence). The CDR3 loop reads CASSFSSHNEQFF. CDR3 nucleotide sequence: TGTGCCAGCAGCTTTTCCTCCCACAATGAGCAGTTCTTC.

This rearrangement joins TRBV19 to TRBJ2-7; the D is unclear. The CDR3 has 15 amino acids. Trimming took off 3 bases at V and 5 bases at J, with 17 bases between the two ends. Germline-derived CDR1 and CDR2 are LNHDA and SQIVND (reference sequence). This chain's CDR3 is CASSMTPTFNNEQYF. CDR3 nucleotide sequence: TGTGCCAGTAGTATGACCCCAACATTCAACAACGAGCAGTACTTC.

V and J are TRBV7-2 and TRBJ2-7; 7 bases align to TRBD1. In germline, CDR1 is SGHTA, CDR2 FQGNSA. This CDR3 spans 14 amino acids. The V and J ends lost 5 bases and 2 bases, in that order; junction bases with no gene match: 6. DNA for the CDR3: TGTGCCAGCAGCCCAGGGACAGTGGCCTACGAGCAGTACTTC. Encoded protein: CASSPGTVAYEQYF.

V and J are TRBV5-4 and TRBJ2-1; TRBD2 agrees at 7 bases. CDR3 length: 15 residues. Germline V lookup: CDR1 SGHNT, CDR2 YYREEE (reference sequence). V lost 0 bases to trimming and J lost 4 bases; unmatched junction nucleotides: 4. CDR3 amino acids: CASSLGTRGYNEQFF. DNA for the CDR3: TGTGCCAGCAGCTTGGGGACTAGGGGTTACAATGAGCAGTTCTTC.

V is TRBV11-2 and J is TRBJ2-5; D unclear. V was pared by 3 bases and J by 3 bases, with 8 bases between. Germline V gene sequence: CDR1 SGHAT, CDR2 FQNNGV. This CDR3 has 13 residues. The CDR3 DNA sequence: TGTGCCAGCAGCTTTGATTGGGAAGAGACCCAGTACTTC. Its protein product is CASSFDWEETQYF.

The V call is TRBV27, the J call TRBJ1-5, with 10 bases fitting TRBD1. The CDR3 sequence is 17 residues long. Germline loops: CDR1 MNHEY, CDR2 SMNVEV (reference sequence). V lost 0 bases, J lost 3 bases, and 5 bases stayed unmatched. The CDR3 DNA reads TGTGCCAGCAGTTTATCGATGGGACAGGGGAACAATCAGCCCCAGCATTTT. It is translated as CASSLSMGQGNNQPQHF.

The chain uses TRBV15 and TRBJ1-2; the D is unclear. In germline, CDR1 is LNHNV, CDR2 YYDKDF (reference sequence). There are 14 residues in the CDR3. Trimming removed 1 base from V and 0 bases from J, with 6 bases in between. The CDR3 bases are TGTGCCACCAGCAGAGGTCAGCCTAACTATGGCTACACCTTC. It translates to CATSRGQPNYGYTF.

The gene calls are TRBV28 and TRBJ2-7; D perhaps matches TRBD2 (6 bases). Trimming removed 7 bases from V and 6 bases from J, with 22 bases in between. This CDR3 contains 15 residues. The germline CDR1 and CDR2 sequences are MDHEN and SYDVKM. CDR3 loop: CASTQASGGRFEQYF. The CDR3 nucleotides are TGTGCCAGCACCCAAGCCTCCGGGGGAAGGTTCGAGCAGTACTTC.